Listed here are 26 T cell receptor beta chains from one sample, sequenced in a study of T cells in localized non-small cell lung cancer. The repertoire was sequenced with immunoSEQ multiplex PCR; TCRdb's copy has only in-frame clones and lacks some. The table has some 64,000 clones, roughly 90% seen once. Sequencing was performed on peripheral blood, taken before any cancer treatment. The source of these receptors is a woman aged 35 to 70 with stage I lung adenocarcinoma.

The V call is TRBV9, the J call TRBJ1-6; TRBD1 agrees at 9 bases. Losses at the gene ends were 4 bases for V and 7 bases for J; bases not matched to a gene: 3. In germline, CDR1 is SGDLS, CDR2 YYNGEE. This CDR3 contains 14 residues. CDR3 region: CASSRGTGNSPLHF. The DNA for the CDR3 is TGTGCCAGCAGCCGGGGGACAGGGAATTCACCCCTCCACTTT. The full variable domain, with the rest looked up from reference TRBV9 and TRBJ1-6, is DSGVTQTPKHLITATGQRVTLRCSPRSGDLSVYWYQQSLDQGLQFLIQYYNGEERAKGNILERFSAQQFPDLHSELNLSSLELGDSALYFCASSRGTGNSPLHFGNGTRLTVT.

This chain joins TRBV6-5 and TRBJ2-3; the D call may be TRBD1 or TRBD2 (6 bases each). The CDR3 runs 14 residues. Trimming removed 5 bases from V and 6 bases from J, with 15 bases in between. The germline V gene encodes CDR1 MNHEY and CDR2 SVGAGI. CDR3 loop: CASSPNQGRDTQYF. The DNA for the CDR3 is TGTGCCAGCAGTCCAAATCAGGGGAGGGATACGCAGTATTTT.

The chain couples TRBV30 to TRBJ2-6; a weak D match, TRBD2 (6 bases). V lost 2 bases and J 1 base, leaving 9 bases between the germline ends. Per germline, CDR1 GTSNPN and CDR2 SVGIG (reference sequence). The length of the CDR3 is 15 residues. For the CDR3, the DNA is TGTGCCTGGAGTCCCGGGACTTCTGGGGCCAACGTCCTGACTTTC. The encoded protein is CAWSPGTSGANVLTF.

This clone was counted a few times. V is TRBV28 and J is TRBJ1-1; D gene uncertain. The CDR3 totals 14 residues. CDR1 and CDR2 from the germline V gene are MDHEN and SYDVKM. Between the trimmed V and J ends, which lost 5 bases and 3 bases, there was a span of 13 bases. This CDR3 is CASSPYSVDTEAFF. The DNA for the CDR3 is TGTGCCAGCAGTCCTTATAGCGTGGACACTGAAGCTTTCTTT.

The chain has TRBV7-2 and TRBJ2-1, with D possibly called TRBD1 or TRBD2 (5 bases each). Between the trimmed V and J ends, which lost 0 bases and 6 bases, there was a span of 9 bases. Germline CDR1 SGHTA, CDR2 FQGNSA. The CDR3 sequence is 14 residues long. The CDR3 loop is CASSLARDLNEQFF. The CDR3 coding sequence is TGTGCCAGCAGCTTAGCCAGGGACCTCAATGAGCAGTTCTTC.

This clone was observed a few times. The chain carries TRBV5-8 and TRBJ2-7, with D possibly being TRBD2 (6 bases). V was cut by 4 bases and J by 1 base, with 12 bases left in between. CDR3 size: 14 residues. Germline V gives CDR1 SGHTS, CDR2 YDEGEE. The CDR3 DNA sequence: TGTGCCAGCAGCCCGACCGGGACTTCCTACGAGCAGTACTTC. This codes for CASSPTGTSYEQYF.

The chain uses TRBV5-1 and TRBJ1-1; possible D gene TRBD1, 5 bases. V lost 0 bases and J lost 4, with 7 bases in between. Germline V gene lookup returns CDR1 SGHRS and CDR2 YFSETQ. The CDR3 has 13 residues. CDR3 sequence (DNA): TGCGCCAGCAGCTTGGACGGGGGCACTGAAGCTTTCTTT. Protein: CASSLDGGTEAFF.

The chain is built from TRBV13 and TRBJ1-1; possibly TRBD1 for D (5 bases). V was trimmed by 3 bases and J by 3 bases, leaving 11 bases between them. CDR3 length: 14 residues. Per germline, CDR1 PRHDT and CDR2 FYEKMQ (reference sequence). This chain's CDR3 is CASSFDSRDTEAFF. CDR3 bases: TGTGCCAGCAGCTTCGACTCCAGGGACACTGAAGCTTTCTTT.

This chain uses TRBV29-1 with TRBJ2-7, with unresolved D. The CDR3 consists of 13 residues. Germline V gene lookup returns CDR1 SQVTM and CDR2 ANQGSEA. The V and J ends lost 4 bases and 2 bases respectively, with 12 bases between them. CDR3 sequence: CSVADKAAYEQYF. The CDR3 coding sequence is TGCAGCGTTGCCGACAAGGCCGCCTACGAGCAGTACTTC.

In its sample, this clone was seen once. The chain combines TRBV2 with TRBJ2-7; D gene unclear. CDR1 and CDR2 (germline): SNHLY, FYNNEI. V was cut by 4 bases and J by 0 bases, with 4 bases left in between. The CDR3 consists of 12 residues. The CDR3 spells CASSATSYEQYF. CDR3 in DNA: TGTGCCAGCAGTGCGACCTCCTACGAGCAGTACTTC.

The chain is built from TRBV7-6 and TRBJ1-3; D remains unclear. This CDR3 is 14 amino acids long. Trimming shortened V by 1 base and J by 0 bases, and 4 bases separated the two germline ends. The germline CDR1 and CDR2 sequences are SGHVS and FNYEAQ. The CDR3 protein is CASSLGSSGNTIYF. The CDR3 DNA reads TGTGCCAGCAGCTTAGGCAGCTCTGGAAACACCATATATTTT. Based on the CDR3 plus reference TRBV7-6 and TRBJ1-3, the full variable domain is GAGVSQSPRYKVTKRGQDVALRCDPISGHVSLYWYRQALGQGPEFLTYFNYEAQQDKSGLPNDRFSAERPEGSISTLTIQRTEQRDSAMYRCASSLGSSGNTIYFGEGSWLTVV.

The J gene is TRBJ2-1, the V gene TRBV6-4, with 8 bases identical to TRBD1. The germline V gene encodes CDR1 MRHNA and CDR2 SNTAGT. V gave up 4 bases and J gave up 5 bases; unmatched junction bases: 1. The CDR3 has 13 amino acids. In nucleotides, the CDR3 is TGTGCCAGCAGTGCGACAGGGGACAATGAGCAGTTCTTC. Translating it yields CASSATGDNEQFF.

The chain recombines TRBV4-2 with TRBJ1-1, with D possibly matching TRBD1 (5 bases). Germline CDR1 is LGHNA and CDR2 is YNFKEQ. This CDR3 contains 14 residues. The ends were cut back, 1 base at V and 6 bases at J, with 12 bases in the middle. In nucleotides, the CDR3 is TGTGCCAGCAGCCAAGGGCGGGGGGGACCTGAAGCTTTCTTT. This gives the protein CASSQGRGGPEAFF.

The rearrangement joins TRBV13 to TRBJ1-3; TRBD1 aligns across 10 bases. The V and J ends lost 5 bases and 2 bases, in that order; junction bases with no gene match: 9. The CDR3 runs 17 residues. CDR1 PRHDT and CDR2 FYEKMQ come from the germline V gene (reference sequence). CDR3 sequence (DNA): TGTGCCAGCAGCCCCATCCTCGGGACAGGGGCTGGAAACACCATATATTTT. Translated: CASSPILGTGAGNTIYF.

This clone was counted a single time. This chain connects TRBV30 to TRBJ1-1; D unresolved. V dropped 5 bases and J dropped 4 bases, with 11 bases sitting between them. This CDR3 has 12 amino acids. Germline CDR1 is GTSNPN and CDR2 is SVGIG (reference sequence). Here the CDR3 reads CAWEFGSTEAFF. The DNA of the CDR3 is TGTGCCTGGGAGTTCGGGTCCACTGAAGCTTTCTTT.

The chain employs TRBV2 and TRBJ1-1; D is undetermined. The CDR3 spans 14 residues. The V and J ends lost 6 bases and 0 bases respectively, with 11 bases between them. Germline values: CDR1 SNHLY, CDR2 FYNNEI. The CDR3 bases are TGTGCCAGCAGGGCCTGGAATCTGAACACTGAAGCTTTCTTT. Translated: CASRAWNLNTEAFF. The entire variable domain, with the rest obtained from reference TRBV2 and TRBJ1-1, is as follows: EPEVTQTPSHQVTQMGQEVILRCVPISNHLYFYWYRQILGQKVEFLVSFYNNEISEKSEIFDDQFSVERPDGSNFTLKIRSTKLEDSAMYFCASRAWNLNTEAFFGQGTRLTVV.

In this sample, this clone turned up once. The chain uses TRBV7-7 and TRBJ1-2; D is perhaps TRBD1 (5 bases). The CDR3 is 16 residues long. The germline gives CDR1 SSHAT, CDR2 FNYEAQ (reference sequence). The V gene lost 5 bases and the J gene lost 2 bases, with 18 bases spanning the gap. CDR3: CASSAPGRKGNYGYTF. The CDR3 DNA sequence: TGTGCCAGCAGCGCACCGGGGAGAAAGGGGAACTATGGCTACACCTTC.

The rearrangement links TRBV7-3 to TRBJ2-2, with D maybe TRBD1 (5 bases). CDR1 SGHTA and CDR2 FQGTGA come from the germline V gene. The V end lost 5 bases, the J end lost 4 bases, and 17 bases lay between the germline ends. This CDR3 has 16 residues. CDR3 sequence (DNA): TGTGCCAGCAGCCCTCCCAGGGTACAAGGCACCGGGGAGCTGTTTTTT. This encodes CASSPPRVQGTGELFF. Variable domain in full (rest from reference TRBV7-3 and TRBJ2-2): GAGVSQTPSNKVTEKGKYVELRCDPISGHTALYWYRQSLGQGPEFLIYFQGTGAADDSGLPNDRFFAVRPEGSVSTLKIQRTERGDSAVYLCASSPPRVQGTGELFFGEGSRLTVL.

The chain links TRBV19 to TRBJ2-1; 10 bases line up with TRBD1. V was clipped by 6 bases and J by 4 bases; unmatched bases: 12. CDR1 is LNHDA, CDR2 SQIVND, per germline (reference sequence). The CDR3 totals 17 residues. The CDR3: CASSDMGGTGAYNEQFF. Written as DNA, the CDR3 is TGTGCCAGTAGCGATATGGGGGGGACAGGGGCGTACAATGAGCAGTTCTTC.

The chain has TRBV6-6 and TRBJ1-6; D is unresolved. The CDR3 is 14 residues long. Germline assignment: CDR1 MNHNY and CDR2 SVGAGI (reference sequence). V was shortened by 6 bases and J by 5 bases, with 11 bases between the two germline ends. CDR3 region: CASRDSRHNSPLHF. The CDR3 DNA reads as TGTGCCAGCAGAGATAGCAGACATAATTCACCCCTCCACTTT.

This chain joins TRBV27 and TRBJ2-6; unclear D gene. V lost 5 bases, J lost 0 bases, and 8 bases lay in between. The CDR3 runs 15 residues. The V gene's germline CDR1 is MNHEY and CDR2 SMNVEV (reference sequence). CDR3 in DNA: TGTGCCAGCAGTAAAGGATCCTCTGGGGCCAACGTCCTGACTTTC. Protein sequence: CASSKGSSGANVLTF.

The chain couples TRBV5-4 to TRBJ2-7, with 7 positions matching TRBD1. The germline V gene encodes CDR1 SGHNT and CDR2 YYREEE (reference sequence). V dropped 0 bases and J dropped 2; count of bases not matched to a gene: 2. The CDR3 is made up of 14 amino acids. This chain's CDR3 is CASSLGTGTYEQYF. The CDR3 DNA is TGTGCCAGCAGCTTGGGGACAGGAACCTACGAGCAGTACTTC. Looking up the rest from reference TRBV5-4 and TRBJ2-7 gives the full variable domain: ETGVTQSPTHLIKTRGQQVTLRCSSQSGHNTVSWYQQALGQGPQFIFQYYREEENGRGNFPPRFSGLQFPNYSSELNVNALELDDSALYLCASSLGTGTYEQYFGPGTRLTVT.

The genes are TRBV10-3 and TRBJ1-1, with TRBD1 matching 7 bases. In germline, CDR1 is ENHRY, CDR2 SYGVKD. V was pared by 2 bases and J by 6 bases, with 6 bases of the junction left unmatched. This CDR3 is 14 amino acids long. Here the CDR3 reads CAISERWDSPEAFF. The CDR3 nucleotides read TGTGCCATCAGTGAGCGCTGGGACAGTCCTGAAGCTTTCTTT.

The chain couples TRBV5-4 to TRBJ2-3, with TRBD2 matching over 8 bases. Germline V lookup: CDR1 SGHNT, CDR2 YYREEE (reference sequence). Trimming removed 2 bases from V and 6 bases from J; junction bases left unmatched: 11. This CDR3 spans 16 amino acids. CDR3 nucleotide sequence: TGTGCCAGCAGCTTAAGCTACGGACTAGCAGGGGATACGCAGTATTTT. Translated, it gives CASSLSYGLAGDTQYF.

The CDR3 coding sequence is TGTGCCAGCAGACCAACAGGGGCGAACACTGAAGCTTTCTTT. Residues: CASRPTGANTEAFF. The chain has TRBV6-1 and TRBJ1-1; 7 positions match TRBD1. After removal of 6 bases from V and 1 base from J, the junction contained 5 bases not matched to a gene. Germline V lookup: CDR1 MNHNS, CDR2 SASEGT. The CDR3 loop spans 14 amino acids.

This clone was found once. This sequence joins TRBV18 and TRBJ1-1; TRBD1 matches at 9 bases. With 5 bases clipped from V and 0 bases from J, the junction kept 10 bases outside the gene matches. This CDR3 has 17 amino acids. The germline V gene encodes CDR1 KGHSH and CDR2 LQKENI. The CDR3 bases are TGTGCCAGCTCAGCTGGGGGGACAGGGCTATTGAACACTGAAGCTTTCTTT. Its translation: CASSAGGTGLLNTEAFF.